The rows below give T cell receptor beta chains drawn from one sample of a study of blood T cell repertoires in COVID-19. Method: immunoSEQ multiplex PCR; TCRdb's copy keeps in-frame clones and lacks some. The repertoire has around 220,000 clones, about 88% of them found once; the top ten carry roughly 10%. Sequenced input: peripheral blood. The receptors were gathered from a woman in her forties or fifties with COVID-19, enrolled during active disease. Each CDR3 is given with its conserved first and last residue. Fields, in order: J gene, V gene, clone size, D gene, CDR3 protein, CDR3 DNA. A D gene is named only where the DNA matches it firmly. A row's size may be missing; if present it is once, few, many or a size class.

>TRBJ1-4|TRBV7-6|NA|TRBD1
CASSLYDREDEKLFF
TGTGCCAGCAGCTTATATGACAGGGAAGATGAAAAACTGTTTTTT
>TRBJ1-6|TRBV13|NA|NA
CASSSGGLGNSPLHF
TGTGCCAGCAGCTCTGGGGGACTGGGAAATTCACCCCTCCACTTT
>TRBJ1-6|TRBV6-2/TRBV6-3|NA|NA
CASSYPRGAYNSPLHF
TGTGCCAGCAGTTACCCCCGGGGGGCCTATAATTCACCCCTCCACTTT
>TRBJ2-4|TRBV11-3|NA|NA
CASSPAVTGSGMNIQYF
TGTGCCAGCAGCCCTGCGGTGACGGGTAGCGGAATGAACATTCAGTACTTC
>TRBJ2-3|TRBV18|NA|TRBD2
CASSPVVGLAGLQGTQYF
TGTGCCAGCTCACCAGTCGTAGGACTAGCGGGGCTCCAGGGAACGCAGTATTTT
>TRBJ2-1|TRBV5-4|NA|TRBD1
CASSLTGVEQFF
TGTGCCAGCAGCCTAACAGGGGTTGAGCAGTTCTTC
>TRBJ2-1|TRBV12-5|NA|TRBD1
CASAPRVQGYNEQFF
TGTGCTAGTGCCCCCAGGGTACAGGGGTACAATGAGCAGTTCTTC
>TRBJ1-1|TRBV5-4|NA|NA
CASSLPGQTGEAFF
TGTGCCAGCAGCTTACCTGGACAGACCGGTGAAGCTTTCTTT
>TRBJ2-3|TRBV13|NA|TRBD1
CASSFGQGEDTQYF
TGTGCCAGCAGCTTTGGACAGGGCGAAGATACGCAGTATTTT
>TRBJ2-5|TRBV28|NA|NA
CASSLWQQGKQTQYF
TGTGCCAGCAGTTTATGGCAACAGGGCAAGCAGACCCAGTACTTC
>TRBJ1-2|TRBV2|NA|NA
CASSDGGARGGYTF
TGTGCCAGCAGTGACGGGGGGGCCAGAGGAGGCTACACCTTC
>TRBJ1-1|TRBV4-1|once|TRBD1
CASSQDLRGEPRGAFF
TGCGCCAGCAGCCAAGATCTGAGGGGTGAGCCCAGGGGGGCTTTCTTT
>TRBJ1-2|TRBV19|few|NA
CASTAGALYGYTF
TGTGCCAGTACTGCAGGGGCCCTATATGGCTACACCTTC
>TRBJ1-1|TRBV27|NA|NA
CASSLGGARTEAFF
TGTGCCAGCAGTTTAGGGGGGGCGCGCACTGAAGCTTTCTTT
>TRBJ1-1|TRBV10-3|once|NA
CAISESTGYMNTEAFF
TGTGCCATCAGTGAGTCCACGGGATACATGAACACTGAAGCTTTCTTT
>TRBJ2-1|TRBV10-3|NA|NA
CAISAGDIPHNEQFF
TGTGCCATCAGTGCCGGGGACATCCCCCACAATGAGCAGTTCTTC
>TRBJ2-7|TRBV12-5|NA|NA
CASGLGEGVAQEQYF
TGTGCTAGTGGTTTGGGGGAGGGGGTGGCACAGGAGCAGTACTTC
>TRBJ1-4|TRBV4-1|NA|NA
CASSQLSTPGSGEKLFF
TGCGCCAGCAGCCAACTCTCTACCCCGGGTTCGGGTGAAAAACTGTTTTTT
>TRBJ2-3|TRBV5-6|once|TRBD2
CASSLLAGMKDTQYF
TGTGCCAGCAGCTTACTAGCGGGGATGAAAGATACGCAGTATTTT